The subject of this entry is one T cell receptor (beta chain). This CDR3 spans 17 amino acids. V gave up 0 bases and J gave up 2 bases; unmatched junction bases: 5. The germline V gene has CDR1 MNHNS and CDR2 SASEGT. The data belong to a study of OX40 agonist ivuxolimab in advanced cancers. About the research overall: With a range of roughly 20 to 85, age averaged approximately 60 years, and 75% to 90% were male.

TCRdb keeps only in-frame clones here, not all; method: immunoSEQ multiplex PCR. The profile shows roughly 43,000 clones, roughly 90% of them singletons. The chain employs TRBV6-1 and TRBJ2-5, with 11 bases aligning to TRBD2. This clonotype was sampled from an adult with an advanced solid tumor such as melanoma, head and neck, liver or kidney cancer. The specimen comprised CD4+ or CD8+ T cells sorted from blood, sampled in a trial of the OX40 agonist ivuxolimab. In DNA, the CDR3 is TGTGCCAGCAGTGAAGCGCTCTGGACTAGCGGGCAAGAGACCCAGTACTTC. Protein product: CASSEALWTSGQETQYF.